The T cell receptor beta chain described here comes from a study of response to subunit inactivated influenza vaccine. MiXCR, run by TCRdb on the RT-PCR reads, gives a single entry per CDR3 protein. The sample yields 650,000 to 800,000 distinct CDR3 sequences, approximately 15% seen once. This clonotype was seen only a few times. V lost 6 bases and J lost 4; bases outside the gene matches: 6. In germline, CDR1 is SNHLY, CDR2 FYNNEI. CDR3 size: 16 residues. The sample consisted of PBMCs from blood, taken 14 days before vaccination. The clonotype comes from a man in his fifties or sixties who received an inactivated influenza vaccine. J is TRBJ2-1 and V is TRBV2; 13 nucleotides agree with TRBD2. CDR3 coding DNA: TGTGCCAGCAGGAGGACTAGCGGGGGAGTTTACAATGAGCAGTTCTTC. This gives the protein CASRRTSGGVYNEQFF.